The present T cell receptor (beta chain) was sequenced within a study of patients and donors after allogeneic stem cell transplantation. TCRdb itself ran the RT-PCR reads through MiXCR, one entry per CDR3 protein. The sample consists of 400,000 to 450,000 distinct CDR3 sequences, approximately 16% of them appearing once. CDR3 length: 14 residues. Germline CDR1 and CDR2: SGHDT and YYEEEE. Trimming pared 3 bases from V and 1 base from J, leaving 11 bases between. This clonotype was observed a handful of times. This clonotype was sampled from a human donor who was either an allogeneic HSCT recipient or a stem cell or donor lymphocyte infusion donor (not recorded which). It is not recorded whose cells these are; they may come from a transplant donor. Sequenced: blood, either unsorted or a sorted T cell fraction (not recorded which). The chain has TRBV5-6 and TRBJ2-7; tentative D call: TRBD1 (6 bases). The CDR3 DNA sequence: TGTGCCAGCAGCTGGGGGACACAGTCCTACGAGCAGTACTTC. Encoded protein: CASSWGTQSYEQYF. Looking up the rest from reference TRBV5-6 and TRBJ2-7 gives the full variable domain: DAGVTQSPTHLIKTRGQQVTLRCSPKSGHDTVSWYQQALGQGPQFIFQYYEEEERQRGNFPDRFSGHQFPNYSSELNVNALLLGDSALYLCASSWGTQSYEQYFGPGTRLTVT.